Presented here are 26 T cell receptor beta chains from one specimen sequenced in a study of cytomegalovirus exposure and HLA in healthy donors. The PCR had 60 Vbeta and 13 Jbeta primers. The protocol was immunoSEQ multiplex PCR, while the TCRdb copy is restricted to in-frame clones and leaves out a portion. There are about 170,000 clones in the sample, with over 1% held by the top ten. The material sequenced was PBMCs. These receptors were collected from a woman aged 60-75 years in good health and CMV-seronegative.

J is TRBJ1-1 and V is TRBV7-3; the D gene is possibly TRBD1 (5 bases). V was shortened by 3 bases and J by 8 bases, with 16 bases between the two germline ends. From germline, CDR1 is SGHTA and CDR2 FQGTGA. This CDR3 is built from 14 residues. CDR3 sequence: CASSFQRRQIEAFF. CDR3 coding DNA: TGTGCCAGCAGCTTCCAACGACGACAGATAGAAGCTTTCTTT.

V usage is TRBV11-2 and J usage is TRBJ2-7, with a weak D call TRBD1 (5 bases). Looked up from germline, CDR1 is SGHAT and CDR2 is FQNNGV. There are 15 residues in the CDR3. Trimming removed 3 bases at V and 0 bases at J, with 12 bases between. CDR3 DNA sequence: TGTGCCAGCAGCTTGTTCGCAGGGCACTCCTACGAGCAGTACTTC. Amino acids: CASSLFAGHSYEQYF.

The chain combines TRBV5-4 with TRBJ2-5; 16 bases match TRBD2. The CDR3 covers 16 residues. J was trimmed by 11 bases and V by 0 bases; bases with no gene match: 7. The germline CDR1 and CDR2 sequences are SGHNT and YYREEE (reference sequence). This CDR3 reads CASSLEGTSGGAGQYF. CDR3 DNA sequence: TGTGCCAGCAGCTTGGAAGGGACTAGCGGGGGGGCAGGACAGTACTTC.

CDR3 nucleotides: TGTGCCAGCAGCCGCCTACCGACAGACCCTAATGAAAAACTGTTTTTT. Residues: CASSRLPTDPNEKLFF. J is TRBJ1-4 and V is TRBV28; possibly TRBD1 for D (5 bases). The length of the CDR3 is 16 residues. Deletions cut 6 bases from V and 3 bases from J, with 17 bases between. Germline V lookup: CDR1 MDHEN, CDR2 SYDVKM. Based on the CDR3 plus reference TRBV28 and TRBJ1-4, the full variable domain is DVKVTQSSRYLVKRTGEKVFLECVQDMDHENMFWYRQDPGLGLRLIYFSYDVKMKEKGDIPEGYSVSREKKERFSLILESASTNQTSMYLCASSRLPTDPNEKLFFGSGTQLSVL.

The chain joins TRBV14 to TRBJ2-3, with TRBD2 matching over 10 bases. The CDR3 has 14 residues. CDR1 and CDR2 from the germline V gene are SGHDN and FVKESK. With V trimmed by 6 bases and J by 2 bases, 2 bases remained unmatched. For the CDR3, the DNA is TGTGCCAGCAGAGCGGGAGGGACCACAGATACGCAGTATTTT. It yields the protein CASRAGGTTDTQYF.

The chain has TRBV27 and TRBJ1-2; 7 nucleotides match TRBD1. The CDR3 spans 13 residues. The V gene end was trimmed by 0 bases and the J gene end by 7 bases; junction bases not matched to a gene: 2. Looked up from germline, CDR1 is MNHEY and CDR2 is SMNVEV (reference sequence). The CDR3 protein is CASSLSQGGGYTF. CDR3 bases: TGTGCCAGCAGTTTATCGCAGGGGGGTGGCTACACCTTC.

This chain links TRBV19 with TRBJ1-4; a possible D gene is TRBD1 (6 bases). The V gene lost 3 bases and the J gene lost 4 bases, with 12 bases spanning the gap. Germline V gene data show CDR1 as LNHDA and CDR2 as SQIVND (reference sequence). The CDR3 runs 15 residues. The CDR3 DNA follows: TGTGCCAGTAGTATTCAGGGGCCAATTAATGAAAAACTGTTTTTT. As protein: CASSIQGPINEKLFF.

The chain combines TRBV4-2 with TRBJ1-1; a weak D match, TRBD1 (5 bases). Trimming shortened V by 3 bases and J by 1 base, and 9 bases separated the two germline ends. Germline loops: CDR1 LGHNA, CDR2 YNFKEQ. CDR3 size: 14 residues. Here the CDR3 reads CASSHRQTNTEAFF. CDR3 in DNA: TGTGCCAGCAGCCACAGACAGACGAACACTGAAGCTTTCTTT.

This chain's CDR3 is CASSSGQSSFLSTF. CDR3 coding DNA: TGCGCCAGCAGCTCGGGACAATCATCCTTTTTAAGCACCTTC. V is TRBV5-1 and J is TRBJ1-2; a possible D gene is TRBD1 (6 bases). The V end was cut by 3 bases, the J end by 13 bases, with 22 bases between. This CDR3 is 14 amino acids long. CDR1 is SGHRS and CDR2 is YFSETQ in the germline V gene.

The chain links TRBV4-3 to TRBJ1-2; 11 nucleotides match TRBD1. Per germline, CDR1 LGHNA and CDR2 YSLEER. The CDR3 length is 18 residues. V was clipped by 0 bases and J by 8 bases; unmatched bases: 14. The CDR3, as DNA: TGCGCCAGCAGCCAAGAGGCCCATGGACAGGGGGCAAGGGGGGGCTACACCTTC. Translation gives CASSQEAHGQGARGGYTF.

V gene TRBV18 combines with J gene TRBJ2-7, with 11 bases identical to TRBD1. Looked up from germline, CDR1 is KGHSH and CDR2 is LQKENI. This CDR3 comprises 15 residues. With 4 bases clipped from V and 3 bases from J, the junction kept 5 bases outside the gene matches. CDR3 DNA: TGTGCCAGCTCACTCGGGACAGGGGGTATCTACGAGCAGTACTTC. Protein sequence: CASSLGTGGIYEQYF.

The rearrangement links TRBV7-3 to TRBJ2-7, with D perhaps matching TRBD1 (5 bases). V lost 2 bases to trimming and J lost 4 bases, with 9 bases between them. The CDR3 runs 13 residues. CDR1 and CDR2 from the germline V gene are SGHTA and FQGTGA. This CDR3 is CASSLGQFYEQYF. The CDR3 bases are TGTGCCAGCAGCTTAGGACAATTTTACGAGCAGTACTTC.

This chain joins TRBV6-5 and TRBJ1-1, with 8 bases aligning to TRBD1. The CDR3 covers 14 residues. Germline assignment: CDR1 MNHEY and CDR2 SVGAGI. V shed 2 bases, J shed 5 bases, and the junction held 4 bases outside the gene matches. Here the CDR3 reads CASSYLGQGTEAFF. CDR3 bases: TGTGCCAGCAGTTACCTCGGACAGGGTACTGAAGCTTTCTTT.

The chain employs TRBV11-2 and TRBJ1-3; D is uncertain. Germline V CDR1 and CDR2: SGHAT, FQNNGV. The V and J ends lost 1 base and 0 bases respectively, with 10 bases between them. The CDR3 has 16 residues. The CDR3 DNA sequence: TGTGCCAGCAGCTTAGCCGGGTTTTCCTCTGGAAACACCATATATTTT. Amino acid sequence: CASSLAGFSSGNTIYF.

The genes are TRBV6-6 and TRBJ1-1; D gene unclear. V dropped 0 bases and J dropped 1 base, with 9 bases sitting between them. The CDR3 totals 15 residues. CDR1 and CDR2 from the germline V gene are MNHNY and SVGAGI (reference sequence). For the CDR3, the DNA is TGTGCCAGCAGTTACTCGACATCGTCGAACACTGAAGCTTTCTTT. It is translated as CASSYSTSSNTEAFF.

The chain carries TRBV13 and TRBJ1-5; D gene ambiguous. Trimming took 0 bases from V and 5 from J, leaving 8 bases between them. Germline V CDR1 and CDR2: PRHDT, FYEKMQ (reference sequence). The length of the CDR3 is 14 residues. The CDR3 loop is CASSLGSGDQPQHF. In DNA form, the CDR3 reads TGTGCCAGCAGCTTAGGGTCGGGAGATCAGCCCCAGCATTTT.

The V call is TRBV4-2, the J call TRBJ1-4; D unclear. The CDR3 is 16 amino acids. Trimming removed 6 bases from V and 4 bases from J, with 18 bases in between. Germline V CDR1 and CDR2: LGHNA, YNFKEQ. The CDR3 DNA sequence: TGTGCCAGCAGACTAACCGCCAGCGGCATTAATGAAAAACTGTTTTTT. Its protein is CASRLTASGINEKLFF.

The CDR3: CASSPDRTFSYEQYF. The CDR3 DNA reads as TGCGCCAGCAGCCCCGACAGAACCTTCTCCTACGAGCAGTACTTC. The J gene is TRBJ2-7, the V gene TRBV5-1; TRBD1 might be the D (5 bases). From germline, CDR1 is SGHRS and CDR2 YFSETQ. The V gene lost 4 bases and the J gene lost 0 bases, with 14 bases spanning the gap. This CDR3 has 15 amino acids.

This rearrangement joins TRBV13 to TRBJ2-7; D is ambiguous. The CDR3 covers 12 residues. Trimming removed 2 bases at V and 7 bases at J, with 9 bases between. CDR1 is PRHDT and CDR2 is FYEKMQ in the germline V gene (reference sequence). Written as DNA, the CDR3 is TGTGCCAGCAGCTTAAACGTGGAGGAGCAGTACTTC. Its translation: CASSLNVEEQYF.

J is TRBJ2-2 and V is TRBV19; TRBD1 might be the D (6 bases). The CDR3 is made up of 14 amino acids. The ends were cut back, 5 bases at V and 4 bases at J, with 11 bases in the middle. Germline-derived CDR1 and CDR2 are LNHDA and SQIVND (reference sequence). In DNA form, the CDR3 reads TGTGCCAGTAGTTCACAGGGCCGCACCGGGGAGCTGTTTTTT. This translates into CASSSQGRTGELFF. Filled out from reference TRBV19 and TRBJ2-2, the complete variable domain reads DGGITQSPKYLFRKEGQNVTLSCEQNLNHDAMYWYRQDPGQGLRLIYYSQIVNDFQKGDIAEGYSVSREKKESFPLTVTSAQKNPTAFYLCASSSQGRTGELFFGEGSRLTVL.

The V call is TRBV7-9, the J call TRBJ2-5; no clear D. Trimming shortened V by 6 bases and J by 2 bases, and 19 bases separated the two germline ends. The length of the CDR3 is 16 residues. The germline V gene encodes CDR1 SEHNR and CDR2 FQNEAQ (reference sequence). CDR3 sequence: CASRRPEAPSQETQYF. Written as DNA, the CDR3 is TGTGCCAGCAGGAGACCCGAGGCGCCTTCTCAAGAGACCCAGTACTTC.

The chain recombines TRBV27 with TRBJ2-7; D possibly corresponds to TRBD1 (6 bases). V gave up 5 bases and J gave up 4 bases, with 12 bases separating them. The CDR3 covers 13 residues. CDR1 MNHEY and CDR2 SMNVEV come from the germline V gene (reference sequence). This CDR3 reads CASSPRTAYEQYF. DNA of the CDR3: TGTGCCAGCAGTCCCCGGACAGCATACGAGCAGTACTTC.

The rearrangement uses TRBV10-3 and TRBJ2-5; 8 bases are a match to TRBD2. The DNA end lines up better with TRBJ2-7; the J call may be wrong. The CDR3 length is 13 residues. Germline V gene data show CDR1 as ENHRY and CDR2 as SYGVKD. CDR3 loop: CAISDTSGYEQYF. CDR3 nucleotide sequence: TGTGCCATCAGTGACACTAGCGGATACGAGCAGTACTTC.

The rearrangement uses TRBV27 and TRBJ1-2, with D tentatively TRBD1 (6 bases). This CDR3 is 13 amino acids long. Deletions cut 4 bases from V and 6 bases from J, with 12 bases between. From germline, CDR1 is MNHEY and CDR2 SMNVEV (reference sequence). In DNA form, the CDR3 reads TGTGCCAGCAGTTCACAGGGTTTTAATGGCTACACCTTC. This codes for CASSSQGFNGYTF.

Details on this clone: This specimen includes other DNA sequences encoding the same CDR3. This chain connects TRBV27 to TRBJ1-1, with 8 bases lining up with TRBD1. The V gene's germline CDR1 is MNHEY and CDR2 SMNVEV (reference sequence). Trimming removed 5 bases from V and 1 base from J; junction bases left unmatched: 3. The CDR3 consists of 14 residues. CDR3 in amino acids: CASSPDRGNTEAFF. The CDR3 nucleotides are TGTGCCAGCAGTCCCGACAGGGGGAACACTGAAGCTTTCTTT.

The chain links TRBV5-6 to TRBJ1-2; D is unclear. CDR3 size: 14 residues. V was pared by 4 bases and J by 7 bases, with 17 bases between. Germline values: CDR1 SGHDT, CDR2 YYEEEE. DNA for the CDR3: TGTGCCAGCAGCCCGACCTGGCAAGAGGGTGGCTACACCTTC. Amino acids: CASSPTWQEGGYTF.